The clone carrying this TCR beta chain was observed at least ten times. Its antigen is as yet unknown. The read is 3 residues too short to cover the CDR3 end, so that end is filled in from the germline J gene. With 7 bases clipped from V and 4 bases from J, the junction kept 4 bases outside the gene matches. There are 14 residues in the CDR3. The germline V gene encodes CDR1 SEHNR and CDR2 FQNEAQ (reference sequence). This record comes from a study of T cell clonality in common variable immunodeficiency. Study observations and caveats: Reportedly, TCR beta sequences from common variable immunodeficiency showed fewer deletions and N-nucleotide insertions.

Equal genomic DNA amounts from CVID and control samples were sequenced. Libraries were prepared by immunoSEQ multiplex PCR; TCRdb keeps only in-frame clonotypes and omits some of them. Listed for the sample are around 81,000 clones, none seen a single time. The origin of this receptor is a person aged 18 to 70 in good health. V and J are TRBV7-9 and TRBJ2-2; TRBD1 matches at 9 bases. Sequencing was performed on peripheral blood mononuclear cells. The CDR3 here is CASTWTGVTGELFF. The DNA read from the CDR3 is TGTGCCAGCACCTGGACAGGGGTCACCGGGGAG.